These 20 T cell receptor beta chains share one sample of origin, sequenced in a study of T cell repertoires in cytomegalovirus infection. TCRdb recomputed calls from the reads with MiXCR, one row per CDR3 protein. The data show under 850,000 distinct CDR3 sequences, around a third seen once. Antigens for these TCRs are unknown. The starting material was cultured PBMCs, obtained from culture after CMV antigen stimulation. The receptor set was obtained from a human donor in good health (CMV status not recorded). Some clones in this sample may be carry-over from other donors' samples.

Here the CDR3 reads CASSPLQGSYEQYF. The DNA for the CDR3 is TGTGCCAGTAGTCCCCTCCAGGGCTCCTACGAGCAGTACTTC. This sequence joins TRBV19 and TRBJ2-7; tentatively, D is TRBD1 (5 bases). The CDR3 has 14 residues. Trimming stripped 5 bases from V and 0 bases from J, with 11 bases between. Germline V gene data show CDR1 as LNHDA and CDR2 as SQIVND (reference sequence).

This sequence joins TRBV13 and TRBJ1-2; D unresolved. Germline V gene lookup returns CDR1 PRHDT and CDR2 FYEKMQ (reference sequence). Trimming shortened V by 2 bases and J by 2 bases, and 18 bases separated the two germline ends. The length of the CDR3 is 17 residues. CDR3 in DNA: TGTGCCAGCAGCTTAATCTCTCGGGAGGGAAAGAACTATGGCTACACCTTC. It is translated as CASSLISREGKNYGYTF.

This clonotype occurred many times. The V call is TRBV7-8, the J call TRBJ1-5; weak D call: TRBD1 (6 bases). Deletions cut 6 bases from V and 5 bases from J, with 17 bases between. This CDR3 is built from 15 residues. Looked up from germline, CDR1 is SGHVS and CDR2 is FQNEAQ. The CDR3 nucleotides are TGTGCCAGCAGTATGACCGGGACAACTCATCAGCCCCAGCATTTT. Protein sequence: CASSMTGTTHQPQHF. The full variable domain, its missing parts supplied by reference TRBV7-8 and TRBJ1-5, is GAGVSQSPRYKVAKRGQDVALRCDPISGHVSLFWYQQALGQGPEFLTYFQNEAQLDKSGLPSDRFFAERPEGSVSTLKIQRTQQEDSAVYLCASSMTGTTHQPQHFGDGTRLSIL.

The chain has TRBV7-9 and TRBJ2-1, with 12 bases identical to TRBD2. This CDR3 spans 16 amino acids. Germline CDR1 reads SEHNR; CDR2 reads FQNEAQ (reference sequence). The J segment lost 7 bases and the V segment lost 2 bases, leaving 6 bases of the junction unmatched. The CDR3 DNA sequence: TGTGCCAGCAGCTTATTACGGACTAGCGGGGTAAATGAGCAGTTCTTC. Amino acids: CASSLLRTSGVNEQFF.

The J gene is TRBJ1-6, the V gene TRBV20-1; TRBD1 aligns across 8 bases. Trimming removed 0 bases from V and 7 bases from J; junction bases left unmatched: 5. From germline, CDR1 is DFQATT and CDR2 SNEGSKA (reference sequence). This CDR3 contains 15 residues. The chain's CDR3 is CSARDRGQANSPLHF. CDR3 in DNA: TGCAGTGCTAGAGATAGGGGACAGGCCAATTCACCCCTCCACTTT.

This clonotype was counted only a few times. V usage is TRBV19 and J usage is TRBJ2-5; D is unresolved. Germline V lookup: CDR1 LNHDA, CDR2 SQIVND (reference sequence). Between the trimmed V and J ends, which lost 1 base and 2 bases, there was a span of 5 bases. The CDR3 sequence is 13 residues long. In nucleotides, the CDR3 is TGTGCCAGTAGTATAGCGAGGCAAGAGACCCAGTACTTC. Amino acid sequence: CASSIARQETQYF.

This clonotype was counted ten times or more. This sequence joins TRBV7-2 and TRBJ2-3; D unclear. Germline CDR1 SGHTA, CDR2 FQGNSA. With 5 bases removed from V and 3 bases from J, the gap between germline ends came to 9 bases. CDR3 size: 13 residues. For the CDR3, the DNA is TGTGCCAGCAGCCCACTTCGGACAGATACGCAGTATTTT. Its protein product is CASSPLRTDTQYF.

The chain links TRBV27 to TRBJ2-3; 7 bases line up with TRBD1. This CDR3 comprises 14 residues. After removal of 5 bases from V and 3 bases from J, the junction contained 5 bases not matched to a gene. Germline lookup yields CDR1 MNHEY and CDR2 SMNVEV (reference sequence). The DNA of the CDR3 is TGTGCCAGCAGTCCGCGACAGGGAACAGATACGCAGTATTTT. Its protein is CASSPRQGTDTQYF.

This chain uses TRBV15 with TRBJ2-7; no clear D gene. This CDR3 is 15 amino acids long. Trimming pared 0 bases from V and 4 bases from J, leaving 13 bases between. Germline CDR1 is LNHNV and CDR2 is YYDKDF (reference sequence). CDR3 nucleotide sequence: TGTGCCACCAGCAGAGATCCGTCGTCTGCGTACGAGCAGTACTTC. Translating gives CATSRDPSSAYEQYF.

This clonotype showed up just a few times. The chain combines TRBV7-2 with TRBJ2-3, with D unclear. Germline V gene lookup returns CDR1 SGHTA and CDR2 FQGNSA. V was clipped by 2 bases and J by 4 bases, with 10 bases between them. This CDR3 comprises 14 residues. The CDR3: CASSLKAFADTQYF. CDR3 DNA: TGTGCCAGCAGCTTAAAAGCGTTCGCAGATACGCAGTATTTT.

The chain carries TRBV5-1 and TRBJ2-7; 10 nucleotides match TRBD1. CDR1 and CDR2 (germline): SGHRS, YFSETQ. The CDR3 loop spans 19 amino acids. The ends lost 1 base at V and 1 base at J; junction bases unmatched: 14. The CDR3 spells CASSLWPGQGTSKSYEQYF. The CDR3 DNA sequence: TGCGCCAGCAGCTTGTGGCCGGGACAGGGGACTTCGAAATCCTACGAGCAGTACTTC.

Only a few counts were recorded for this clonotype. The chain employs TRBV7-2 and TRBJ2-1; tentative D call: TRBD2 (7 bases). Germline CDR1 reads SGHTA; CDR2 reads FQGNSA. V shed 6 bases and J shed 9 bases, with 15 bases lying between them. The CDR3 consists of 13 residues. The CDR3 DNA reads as TGTGCCAGCAGAGGGGGAGGGCCTCTTGAGCAGTTCTTC. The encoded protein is CASRGGGPLEQFF.

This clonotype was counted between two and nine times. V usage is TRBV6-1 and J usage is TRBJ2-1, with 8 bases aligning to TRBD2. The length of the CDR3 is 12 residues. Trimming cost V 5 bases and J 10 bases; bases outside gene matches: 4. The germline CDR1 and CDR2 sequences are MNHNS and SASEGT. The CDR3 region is CASSKREGEQFF. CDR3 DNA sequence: TGTGCCAGCAGTAAACGGGAGGGCGAGCAGTTCTTC.

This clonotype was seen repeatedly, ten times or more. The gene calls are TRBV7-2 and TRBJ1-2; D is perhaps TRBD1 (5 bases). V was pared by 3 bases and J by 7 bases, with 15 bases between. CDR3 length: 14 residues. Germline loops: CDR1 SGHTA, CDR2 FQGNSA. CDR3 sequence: CASSFWPGLSGYTF. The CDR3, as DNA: TGTGCCAGCAGCTTTTGGCCAGGGCTAAGTGGCTACACCTTC. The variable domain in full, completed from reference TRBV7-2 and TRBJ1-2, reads GAGVSQSPSNKVTEKGKDVELRCDPISGHTALYWYRQSLGQGLEFLIYFQGNSAPDKSGLPSDRFSAERTGGSVSTLTIQRTQQEDSAVYLCASSFWPGLSGYTFGSGTRLTVV.

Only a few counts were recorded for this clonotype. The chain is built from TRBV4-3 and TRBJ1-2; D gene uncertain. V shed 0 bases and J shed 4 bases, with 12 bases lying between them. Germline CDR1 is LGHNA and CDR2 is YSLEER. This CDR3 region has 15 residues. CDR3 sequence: CASSQDPRQFYGYTF. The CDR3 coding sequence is TGCGCCAGCAGCCAAGATCCACGTCAATTCTATGGCTACACCTTC.

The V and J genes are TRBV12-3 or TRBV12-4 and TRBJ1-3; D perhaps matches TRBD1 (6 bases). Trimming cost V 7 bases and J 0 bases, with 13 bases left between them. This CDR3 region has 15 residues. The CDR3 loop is CASTTRGASGNTIYF. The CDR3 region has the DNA TGTGCCAGCACTACCCGGGGGGCCTCTGGAAACACCATATATTTT.

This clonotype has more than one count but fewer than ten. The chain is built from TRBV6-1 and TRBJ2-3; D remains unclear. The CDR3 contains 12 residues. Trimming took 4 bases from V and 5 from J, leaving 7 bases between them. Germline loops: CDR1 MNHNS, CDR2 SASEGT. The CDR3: CASSGLGDTQYF. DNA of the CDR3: TGTGCCAGCAGTGGTCTAGGAGATACGCAGTATTTT.

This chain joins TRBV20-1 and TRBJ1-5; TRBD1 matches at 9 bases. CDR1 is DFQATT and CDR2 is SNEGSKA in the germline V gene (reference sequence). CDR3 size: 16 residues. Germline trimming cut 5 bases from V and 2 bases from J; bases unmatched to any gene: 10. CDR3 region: CSALGQGDIGNQPQHF. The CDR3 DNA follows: TGCAGTGCTCTGGGACAGGGTGACATCGGCAATCAGCCCCAGCATTTT.

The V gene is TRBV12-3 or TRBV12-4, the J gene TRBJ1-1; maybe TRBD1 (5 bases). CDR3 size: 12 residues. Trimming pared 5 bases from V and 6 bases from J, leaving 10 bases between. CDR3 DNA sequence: TGTGCCAGCAGTAGACAGTTTTCTGAAGCTTTCTTT. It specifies CASSRQFSEAFF.

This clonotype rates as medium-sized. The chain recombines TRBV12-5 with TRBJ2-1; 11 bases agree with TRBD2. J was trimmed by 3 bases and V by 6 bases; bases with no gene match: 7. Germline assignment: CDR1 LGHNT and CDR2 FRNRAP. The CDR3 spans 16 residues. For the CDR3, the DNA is TGTGCTAGTGGCCCTGCGGGGACTAGCGGCTACAATGAGCAGTTCTTC. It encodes CASGPAGTSGYNEQFF.